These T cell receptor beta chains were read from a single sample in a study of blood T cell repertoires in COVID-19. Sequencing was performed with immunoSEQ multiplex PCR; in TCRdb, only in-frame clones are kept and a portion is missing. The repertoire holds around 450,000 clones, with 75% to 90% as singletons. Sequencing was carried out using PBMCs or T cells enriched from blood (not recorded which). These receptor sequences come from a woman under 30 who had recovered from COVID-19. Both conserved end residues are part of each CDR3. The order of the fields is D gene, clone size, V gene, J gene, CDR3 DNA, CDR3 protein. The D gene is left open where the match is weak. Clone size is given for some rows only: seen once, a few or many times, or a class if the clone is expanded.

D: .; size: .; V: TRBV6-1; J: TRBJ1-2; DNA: TGTGCCAGCAGTGAAGGCGGTGGGTTTGGCTACACCTTC; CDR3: CASSEGGGFGYTF
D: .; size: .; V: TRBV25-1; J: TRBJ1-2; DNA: TGTGCCAGCAGTGAATGGGAAGGGGAATTTGATGGCTACACCTTC; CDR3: CASSEWEGEFDGYTF
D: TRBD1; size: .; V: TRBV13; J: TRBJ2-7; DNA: TGTGCCAGCAGCTCCCAAGGGGGCTCCGAGCAGTACTTC; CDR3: CASSSQGGSEQYF
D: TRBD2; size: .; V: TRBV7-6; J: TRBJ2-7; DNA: TGTGCCAGCAGCTCCGGACTAGGCACCTACGAGCAGTACTTC; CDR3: CASSSGLGTYEQYF
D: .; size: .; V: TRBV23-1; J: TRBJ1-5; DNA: TGCGCCAGCAGGAGGGGGTTTAATCAGCCCCAGCATTTT; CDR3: CASRRGFNQPQHF
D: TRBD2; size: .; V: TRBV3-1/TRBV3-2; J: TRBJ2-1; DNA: TGTGCCAGCAGCCAGGCCCTGGGGGGCGGGGGGTTAAGCTCCTACAATGAGCAGTTCTTC; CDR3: CASSQALGGGGLSSYNEQFF
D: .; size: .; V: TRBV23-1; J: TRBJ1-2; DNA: TGCGCCAGCAGTCAACCGGGACACCGTAGCTACACCTTC; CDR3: CASSQPGHRSYTF
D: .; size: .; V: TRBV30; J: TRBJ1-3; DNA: TGTGCCTGGAGTGCTGACTGGAGCACCATATATTTT; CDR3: CAWSADWSTIYF
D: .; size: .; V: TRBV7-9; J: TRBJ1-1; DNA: TGTGCCAGCAGCTTAGGGCAAGAAGCTTTCTTT; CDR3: CASSLGQEAFF
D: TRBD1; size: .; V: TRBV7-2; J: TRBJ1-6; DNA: TGTGCCAGCAGCTTAGAGTGGACAGGGGATTCACCCCTCCACTTT; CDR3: CASSLEWTGDSPLHF
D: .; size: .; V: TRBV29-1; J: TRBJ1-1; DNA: TGCAGCGTTTCGGGCGGGGCGAACACTGAAGCTTTCTTT; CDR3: CSVSGGANTEAFF
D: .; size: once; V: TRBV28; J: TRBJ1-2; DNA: TGTGCCAGCAGTTTCAAACAGGAAGTACACTATGGCTACACCTTC; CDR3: CASSFKQEVHYGYTF
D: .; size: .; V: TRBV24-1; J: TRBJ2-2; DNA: TGTGCCACCAGTGACCCTAGGGGCCCTGGCGAGCTGTTTTTT; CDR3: CATSDPRGPGELFF
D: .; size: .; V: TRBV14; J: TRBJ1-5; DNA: TGTGCCAGCAGCCAGACAGCAGATCAGCCCCAGCATTTT; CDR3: CASSQTADQPQHF
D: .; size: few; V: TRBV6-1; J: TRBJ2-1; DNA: TGTGCCAGCAGTGACCTACAGGGAACAGGGCAGTTCTTC; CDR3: CASSDLQGTGQFF
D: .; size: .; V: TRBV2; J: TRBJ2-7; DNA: TGTGCCAGCACCCGTAGGGAGTCCTACGAGCAGTACTTC; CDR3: CASTRRESYEQYF
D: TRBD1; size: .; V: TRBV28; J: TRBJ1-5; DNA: TGTGCCAGCAGTTTGACGTGGGACAGGGGGTTACGACAGCCCCAGCATTTT; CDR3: CASSLTWDRGLRQPQHF
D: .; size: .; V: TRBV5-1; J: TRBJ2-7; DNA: TGCGCCAGCAGCCGCGGGGATTACGAGCAGTACTTC; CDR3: CASSRGDYEQYF
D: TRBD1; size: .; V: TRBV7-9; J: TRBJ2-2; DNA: TGTGCCAGCAGTCGGGGACAGGGGGCGAACACCGGGGAGCTGTTTTTT; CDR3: CASSRGQGANTGELFF
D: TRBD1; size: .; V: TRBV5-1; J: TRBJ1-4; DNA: TGCGCCAGCAGCTTCAGGGGGATTCCAACTAATGAAAAACTGTTTTTT; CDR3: CASSFRGIPTNEKLFF
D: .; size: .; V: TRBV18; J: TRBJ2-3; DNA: TGTGCCAGCTCAGGGGGGGCAGGAACAGATACGCAGTATTTT; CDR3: CASSGGAGTDTQYF
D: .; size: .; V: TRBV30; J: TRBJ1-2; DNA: TGTGCCTGGAGCCATCCGGACGGACTCTATGGCTACACCTTC; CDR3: CAWSHPDGLYGYTF
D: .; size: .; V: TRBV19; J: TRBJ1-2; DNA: TGTGCCACCATAAACGGAAACAGGGAACACACCTTC; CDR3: CATINGNREHTF
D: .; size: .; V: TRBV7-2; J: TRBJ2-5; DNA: TGTGCCAGCAGAAAAGGGGCCCAAGCGGGTTTAGGGGAGACCCAGTACTTC; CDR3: CASRKGAQAGLGETQYF
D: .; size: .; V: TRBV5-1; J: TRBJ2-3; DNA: TGCGCCAGCAGCTCCAGGGCGCACCAAATCACAGATACGCAGTATTTT; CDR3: CASSSRAHQITDTQYF
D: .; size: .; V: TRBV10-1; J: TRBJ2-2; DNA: TGCGCCAGCAGGGCCGGGACAAAGACCGGGGAGCTGTTTTTT; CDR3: CASRAGTKTGELFF
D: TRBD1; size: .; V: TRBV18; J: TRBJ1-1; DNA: TGTGCCAGCTCACCCGGGACAGGGAGGGGGAACACTGAAGCTTTCTTT; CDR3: CASSPGTGRGNTEAFF
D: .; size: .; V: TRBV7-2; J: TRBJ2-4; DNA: TGTGCCAGCAGCTTAGAGGGGGGGCTAAACATTCAGTACTTC; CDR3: CASSLEGGLNIQYF
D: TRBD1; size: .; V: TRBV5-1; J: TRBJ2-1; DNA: TGCGCCAGCAGACCCGGGACAGGAGGAAATTTCAATGAGCAGTTCTTC; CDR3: CASRPGTGGNFNEQFF
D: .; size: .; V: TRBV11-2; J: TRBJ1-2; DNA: TGTGCCAGCAGCCCCAACCCGGACAGAAATGGCTACACCTTC; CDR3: CASSPNPDRNGYTF
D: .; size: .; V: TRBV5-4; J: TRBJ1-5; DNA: TGTGCCAGCAGCTGGGGGGGGAAGGATAGCAATCAGCCCCAGCATTTT; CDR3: CASSWGGKDSNQPQHF
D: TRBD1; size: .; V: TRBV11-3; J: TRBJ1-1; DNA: TGTGCCAGCAGCCCCGGACAGGGAGTGAACACTGAAGCTTTCTTT; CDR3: CASSPGQGVNTEAFF
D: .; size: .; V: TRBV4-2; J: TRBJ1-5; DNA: TGTGCCAGCAGCCCCTCCTTCGGGGGGAGCAATCAGCCCCAGCATTTT; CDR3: CASSPSFGGSNQPQHF
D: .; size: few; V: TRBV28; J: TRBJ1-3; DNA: TGTGCCAGCAGTTTAGGGGGGGGTTTTGATGGAAACACCATATATTTT; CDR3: CASSLGGGFDGNTIYF
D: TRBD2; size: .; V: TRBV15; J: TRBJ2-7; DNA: TGTGCCACCAGCAGAGAAGGGGCTAGCGGGGGCCTTCATTACGAGCAGTACTTC; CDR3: CATSREGASGGLHYEQYF
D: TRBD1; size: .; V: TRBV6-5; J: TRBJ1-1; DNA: TGTGCCAGCAGTTACGGAGAATCAGGGGGCGCGGGAGCTTTCTTT; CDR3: CASSYGESGGAGAFF
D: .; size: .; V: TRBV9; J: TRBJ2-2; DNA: TGTGCCAGCGCACGGGACACCTTTACCGGGGAGCTGTTTTTT; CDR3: CASARDTFTGELFF
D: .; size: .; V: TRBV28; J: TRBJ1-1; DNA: TGTGCCAGCAGCCGCGACAGAGCTTTCTTT; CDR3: CASSRDRAFF
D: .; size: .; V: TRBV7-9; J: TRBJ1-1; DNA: TGTGCCAGCAGCTCATCCGGGACAATGAACACTGAAGCTTTCTTT; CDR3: CASSSSGTMNTEAFF
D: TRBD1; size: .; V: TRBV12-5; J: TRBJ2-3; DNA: TGTGCTAGTGGGCCTGTACCGACAGGGACAGATACGCAGTATTTT; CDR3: CASGPVPTGTDTQYF
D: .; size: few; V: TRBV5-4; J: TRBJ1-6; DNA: TGTGCCAGCAGCTTTAACTCCTATAATTCACCCCTCCACTTT; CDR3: CASSFNSYNSPLHF
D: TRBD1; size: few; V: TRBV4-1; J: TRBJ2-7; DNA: TGCGCCAGCAGCCCCGGGACAGGGAATAGGAACGAGCAGTACTTC; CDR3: CASSPGTGNRNEQYF
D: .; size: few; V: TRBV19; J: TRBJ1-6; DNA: TGTGCCAGTAGTATCGTCTCAACAGCAAACTTCAATTCACCCCTCCACTTT; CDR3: CASSIVSTANFNSPLHF
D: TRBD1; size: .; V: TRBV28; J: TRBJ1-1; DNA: TGTGCCAGCAGGCTAGACAGGGGTATGAACACTGAAGCTTTCTTT; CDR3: CASRLDRGMNTEAFF
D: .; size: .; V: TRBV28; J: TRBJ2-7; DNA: TGTGCCAGCACCCAGGGCCTTACCCGCTCCTACGAGCAGTACTTC; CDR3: CASTQGLTRSYEQYF
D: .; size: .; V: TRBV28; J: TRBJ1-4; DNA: TGTGCCAGCCGCCGAGAGGCCTTAACTAATGAAAAACTGTTTTTT; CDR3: CASRREALTNEKLFF
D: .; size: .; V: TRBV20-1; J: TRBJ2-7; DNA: TGCAGTGCTGCACAGGGAGCCGAGCAGTACTTC; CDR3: CSAAQGAEQYF
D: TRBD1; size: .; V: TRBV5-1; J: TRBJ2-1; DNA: TGCGCCAGCAGCTCCGGGACAGAAAACAATGAGCAGTTCTTC; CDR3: CASSSGTENNEQFF
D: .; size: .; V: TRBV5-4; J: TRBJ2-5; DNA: TGTGCCAGCAGCTTCGGGGCGGGCGGGACGGAGACCCAGTACTTC; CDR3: CASSFGAGGTETQYF
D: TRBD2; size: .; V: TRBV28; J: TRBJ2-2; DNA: TGTGCCAGCAGTCCGATGGGACTAGCGGGGGGGAACACCGGGGAGCTGTTTTTT; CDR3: CASSPMGLAGGNTGELFF
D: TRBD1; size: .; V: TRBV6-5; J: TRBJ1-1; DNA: TGTGCCAGCAGGCTTACAGGGGCGCCTGAAGCTTTCTTT; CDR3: CASRLTGAPEAFF